This entry lists 27 T cell receptor beta chains sequenced from one sample in a study of blood T cells in healthy people across ages. PCR was performed a second time for roughly 6 to 12 cycles using a sample-barcoded 5' primer and a J-beta primer mix. TCRdb fed the 5' RACE reads into MiXCR, producing one record per CDR3 protein. The sample yields approximately 780,000 distinct CDR3 sequences, roughly 24% seen once. This sample also appeared in a second study, on T cells of mothers and their children.

What was sequenced was blood. The source is a boy between 10 and 17 years old in good health.

With regard to this clonotype: Compared with germline, one end of the junction differs, possibly owing to a read error. The rearrangement joins TRBV12-3 or TRBV12-4 to TRBJ1-2, with 8 bases lining up with TRBD1. The CDR3 covers 11 residues. This CDR3 is CASSLEQGEFF. The CDR3, as DNA: TGTGCCAGCAGTTTAGAACAGGGGGAGTTCTTC.

Points on this clonotype: The junction and the germline gene differ at one end; a read error may be behind it. The chain combines TRBV12-3 or TRBV12-4 with TRBJ2-5, with D possibly being TRBD2 (5 bases). The CDR3 consists of 14 residues. The CDR3 DNA sequence: TGTGCCAGCAGTTTAAGACGGGGTGCGGAGACCCAGTGCTTC. Its protein is CASSLRRGAETQCF.

This clonotype was observed a handful of times. The conserved phenylalanine or tryptophan is not found at the CDR3 terminus, so this likely reflects a read error. This sequence joins TRBV5-1 and TRBJ1-6, with TRBD1 identical over 9 bases. The CDR3 length is 14 residues. V lost 3 bases to trimming and J lost 13 bases; unmatched junction nucleotides: 8. The germline CDR1 and CDR2 sequences are SGHRS and YFSETQ. The CDR3 sequence is CASSSRGTGSPLHL. The CDR3 DNA follows: TGCGCCAGCAGCTCCCGGGGGACAGGGAGTCCCCTCCACCTT.

This chain connects TRBV4-2 to TRBJ1-3; 7 bases are a match to TRBD1. This CDR3 has 19 residues. The J segment lost 4 bases and the V segment lost 0 bases, leaving 15 bases of the junction unmatched. Germline V lookup: CDR1 LGHNA, CDR2 YNFKEQ. CDR3 in DNA: TGTGCCAGCAGCCAAGAATTAGGACAGGAGAACAGTGCGGGAAACACCATATATTTT. Translated: CASSQELGQENSAGNTIYF.

The CDR3 reads CASSVSTASNEKLFF. For the CDR3, the DNA is TGTGCCAGCAGCGTATCGACGGCTTCTAATGAAAAACTGTTTTTT. This chain uses TRBV9 with TRBJ1-4; no clear D. Germline V CDR1 and CDR2: SGDLS, YYNGEE. This CDR3 region has 15 residues. V gave up 1 base and J gave up 3 bases, with 10 bases separating them.

This clonotype showed up just a few times. In DNA, the CDR3 is TGCAGCGGATGGGCAGGGCCCTCTAATTCACCCCTCCACTTT. Translation: CSGWAGPSNSPLHF. The chain employs TRBV29-1 and TRBJ1-6, with TRBD1 as a possible D gene (5 bases). The germline gives CDR1 SQVTM, CDR2 ANQGSEA. The CDR3 runs 14 residues. The V end lost 7 bases, the J end lost 6 bases, and 16 bases lay between the germline ends.

This rearrangement joins TRBV18 to TRBJ1-4; no clear D. This CDR3 contains 13 residues. The ends were cut back, 5 bases at V and 5 bases at J, with 9 bases in the middle. The germline V gene encodes CDR1 KGHSH and CDR2 LQKENI. DNA of the CDR3: TGTGCCAGCTCATCGGCCGGGAATGAAAAACTGTTTTTT. Amino acid sequence: CASSSAGNEKLFF.

There are a few counts of this clonotype. The J gene is TRBJ1-2, the V gene TRBV6-5, with D perhaps matching TRBD1 (5 bases). This CDR3 comprises 13 residues. Germline V lookup: CDR1 MNHEY, CDR2 SVGAGI. Deletions cut 6 bases from V and 4 bases from J, with 12 bases between. The CDR3: CASRRTSLYGYTF. CDR3 sequence (DNA): TGTGCCAGCAGAAGGACAAGTCTCTATGGCTACACCTTC.

This clonotype was counted a few times. The chain combines TRBV5-1 with TRBJ2-3; 8 bases fit TRBD1. The CDR3 sequence is 15 residues long. Trimming cost V 3 bases and J 6 bases; bases outside gene matches: 9. The V gene's germline CDR1 is SGHRS and CDR2 YFSETQ. The CDR3 loop is CASSSWGTGKDTQYF. The CDR3 bases are TGCGCCAGCAGCTCCTGGGGGACAGGCAAGGATACGCAGTATTTT. Complete variable domain (other parts from reference TRBV5-1 and TRBJ2-3): KAGVTQTPRYLIKTRGQQVTLSCSPISGHRSVSWYQQTPGQGLQFLFEYFSETQRNKGNFPGRFSGRQFSNSRSEMNVSTLELGDSALYLCASSSWGTGKDTQYFGPGTRLTVL.

The rearrangement links TRBV5-1 to TRBJ2-1; D is unclear. From germline, CDR1 is SGHRS and CDR2 YFSETQ. V was pared by 0 bases and J by 7 bases, with 8 bases between. The CDR3 spans 13 residues. CDR3 bases: TGCGCCAGCAGCTTGGCCATTGGAAATGAGCAGTTCTTC. It translates to CASSLAIGNEQFF.

This clonotype has more than one count but fewer than ten. The chain uses TRBV7-9 and TRBJ2-1, with D possibly matching TRBD1 (6 bases). Germline loops: CDR1 SEHNR, CDR2 FQNEAQ (reference sequence). The V and J ends lost 5 bases and 12 bases respectively, with 17 bases between them. The CDR3 sequence is 13 residues long. The CDR3 protein is CASSPKDSLGQFF. CDR3 DNA sequence: TGTGCCAGCAGCCCTAAGGACAGTCTTGGGCAGTTCTTC.

This clonotype was detected ten times or more. V gene TRBV12-3 or TRBV12-4 combines with J gene TRBJ1-4, with a possible D match to TRBD1 (5 bases). V was cut by 5 bases and J by 3 bases, with 13 bases left in between. CDR3 size: 15 residues. The CDR3: CASSPRDLSNEKLFF. The CDR3 DNA is TGTGCCAGCAGTCCCCGGGACCTCTCTAATGAAAAACTGTTTTTT.

This chain joins TRBV6-1 and TRBJ2-7, with D perhaps matching TRBD1 (6 bases). With 9 bases removed from V and 4 bases from J, the gap between germline ends came to 16 bases. CDR3 size: 13 residues. Germline lookup yields CDR1 MNHNS and CDR2 SASEGT. CDR3 amino acids: CASGVAGEYEQYF. CDR3 DNA: TGTGCCAGTGGTGTGGCAGGGGAGTACGAGCAGTACTTC.

The rearrangement joins TRBV7-9 to TRBJ1-1; TRBD1 aligns across 7 bases. This CDR3 comprises 15 residues. J was trimmed by 4 bases and V by 10 bases; bases with no gene match: 15. Looked up from germline, CDR1 is SEHNR and CDR2 is FQNEAQ (reference sequence). CDR3 sequence reads: CATETGLRGGTEAFF. Written as DNA, the CDR3 is TGTGCCACCGAGACAGGGCTGAGAGGAGGCACTGAAGCTTTCTTT.

This clonotype was recorded a few times. The chain carries TRBV7-9 and TRBJ2-1; TRBD1 matches 9 bases. This CDR3 contains 14 residues. Trimming took 1 base from V and 14 from J; bases not matched to a gene: 9. Germline-derived CDR1 and CDR2 are SEHNR and FQNEAQ (reference sequence). For the CDR3, the DNA is TGTGCCAGCAGCTTAGGATCCCCGGGGACAGGGAAGTTCTTC. It specifies CASSLGSPGTGKFF.

The J gene is TRBJ2-7, the V gene TRBV7-9; 10 positions agree with TRBD2. Germline CDR1 and CDR2: SEHNR and FQNEAQ (reference sequence). The CDR3 runs to 15 residues. V was clipped by 2 bases and J by 1 base; unmatched bases: 2. CDR3 in DNA: TGTGCCAGCAGCTTAATACTAGCGGGGTCCTACGAGCAGTACTTC. As protein: CASSLILAGSYEQYF. Full variable domain (remainder filled in from reference TRBV7-9 and TRBJ2-7): DTGVSQNPRHKITKRGQNVTFRCDPISEHNRLYWYRQTLGQGPEFLTYFQNEAQLEKSRLLSDRFSAERPKGSFSTLEIQRTEQGDSAMYLCASSLILAGSYEQYFGPGTRLTVT.

Only a few counts were recorded for this clonotype. The junction differs from germline at one of its ends, possibly a read error. The rearrangement uses TRBV7-9 and TRBJ2-7, with D tentatively TRBD1 or TRBD2 (5 bases each). The CDR3 extends over 15 amino acids. Germline V gene lookup returns CDR1 SEHNR and CDR2 FQNEAQ (reference sequence). In nucleotides, the CDR3 is TGTGCCAGCAGCTTAGCGGGGGTCGAGCCCTACGAACAGTACTTC. It specifies CASSLAGVEPYEQYF.

This chain joins TRBV11-2 and TRBJ2-5, with 14 bases lining up with TRBD2. The CDR3 extends over 16 amino acids. In germline, CDR1 is SGHAT, CDR2 FQNNGV. V lost 3 bases to trimming and J lost 5 bases; unmatched junction nucleotides: 5. The CDR3 DNA sequence: TGTGCCAGCAGCTTTGGGACTAGCGGGGGACCGGAGACCCAGTACTTC. Translated: CASSFGTSGGPETQYF.

The V and J genes are TRBV20-1 and TRBJ2-1, with D hard to call. Germline loops: CDR1 DFQATT, CDR2 SNEGSKA (reference sequence). The CDR3 runs 13 residues. V was cut by 6 bases and J by 8 bases, with 17 bases left in between. CDR3 in amino acids: CSAPGPSGYEQFF. The CDR3 DNA reads TGCAGTGCCCCCGGTCCATCCGGCTATGAGCAGTTCTTC.

In this sample, this clonotype turned up a few times. This chain joins TRBV11-3 and TRBJ2-5, with 8 nucleotides matching TRBD2. Germline loops: CDR1 SGHNT, CDR2 YENEEA. V dropped 5 bases and J dropped 5; count of bases not matched to a gene: 7. The CDR3 covers 14 residues. Here the CDR3 reads CASSLGGDFETQYF. The CDR3 nucleotides are TGTGCCAGCAGCCTCGGGGGGGATTTTGAGACCCAGTACTTC.

This clonotype was observed a few times. The V and J genes are TRBV4-2 and TRBJ2-5; D is tentatively TRBD1 or TRBD2 (5 bases each). Germline assignment: CDR1 LGHNA and CDR2 YNFKEQ. The CDR3 length is 14 residues. V dropped 7 bases and J dropped 0 bases, with 12 bases sitting between them. The DNA for the CDR3 is TGTGCCAGCAAGCCCGGGACGGACCAAGAGACCCAGTACTTC. It translates to CASKPGTDQETQYF.

This chain links TRBV20-1 with TRBJ1-1; no reliable D call. Germline V gene lookup returns CDR1 DFQATT and CDR2 SNEGSKA (reference sequence). This CDR3 region has 12 residues. Trimming took off 5 bases at V and 2 bases at J, with 9 bases between the two ends. CDR3 sequence reads: CSALDPNTEAFF. CDR3 nucleotides: TGCAGTGCTCTGGACCCAAACACTGAAGCTTTCTTT.

CDR3 protein: CASSLWGGLEQFF. The CDR3 nucleotides read TGTGCCAGCAGCTTATGGGGGGGCCTCGAGCAGTTCTTC. The genes are TRBV7-9 and TRBJ2-5; the D gene is possibly TRBD2 (7 bases). The DNA end lines up better with TRBJ2-1; the J call may be wrong. CDR1 is SEHNR and CDR2 is FQNEAQ in the germline V gene (reference sequence). The CDR3 sequence is 13 residues long.

This chain links TRBV6-1 with TRBJ1-4; D perhaps matches TRBD1 (5 bases). This CDR3 region has 15 residues. The germline V and J ends were trimmed by 10 bases and 0 bases, with 15 bases remaining between them. Germline V gives CDR1 MNHNS, CDR2 SASEGT. CDR3 amino acids: CATFPATATNEKLFF. The CDR3 bases are TGTGCCACCTTCCCCGCGACAGCAACTAATGAAAAACTGTTTTTT.

The chain combines TRBV7-9 with TRBJ2-6; no clear D gene. The germline gives CDR1 SEHNR, CDR2 FQNEAQ (reference sequence). With 3 bases removed from V and 4 bases from J, the gap between germline ends came to 10 bases. This CDR3 is 15 amino acids long. This CDR3 reads CASSFPSSGANVLTF. The CDR3 DNA reads as TGTGCCAGCAGCTTCCCCTCGTCCGGGGCCAACGTCCTGACTTTC. The whole variable domain, filled in from reference TRBV7-9 and TRBJ2-6, reads DTGVSQNPRHKITKRGQNVTFRCDPISEHNRLYWYRQTLGQGPEFLTYFQNEAQLEKSRLLSDRFSAERPKGSFSTLEIQRTEQGDSAMYLCASSFPSSGANVLTFGAGSRLTVL.

This clonotype was observed a handful of times. The chain combines TRBV9 with TRBJ2-5; D is unclear. Germline CDR1 reads SGDLS; CDR2 reads YYNGEE. CDR3 size: 15 residues. V was cut by 4 bases and J by 0 bases, with 13 bases left in between. This CDR3 is CASSPGPSYQETQYF. CDR3 DNA sequence: TGTGCCAGCAGCCCGGGCCCCTCGTACCAAGAGACCCAGTACTTC.

This clonotype came up a few times. The chain recombines TRBV18 with TRBJ2-5; D might be TRBD1 or TRBD2, each matching 5 bases. This CDR3 is 15 amino acids long. Trimming pared 0 bases from V and 7 bases from J, leaving 15 bases between. Germline V gene sequence: CDR1 KGHSH, CDR2 LQKENI. The DNA for the CDR3 is TGTGCCAGCTCACCACCGGGGGTCGGTTCAGGGACCCAGTACTTC. Protein sequence: CASSPPGVGSGTQYF.